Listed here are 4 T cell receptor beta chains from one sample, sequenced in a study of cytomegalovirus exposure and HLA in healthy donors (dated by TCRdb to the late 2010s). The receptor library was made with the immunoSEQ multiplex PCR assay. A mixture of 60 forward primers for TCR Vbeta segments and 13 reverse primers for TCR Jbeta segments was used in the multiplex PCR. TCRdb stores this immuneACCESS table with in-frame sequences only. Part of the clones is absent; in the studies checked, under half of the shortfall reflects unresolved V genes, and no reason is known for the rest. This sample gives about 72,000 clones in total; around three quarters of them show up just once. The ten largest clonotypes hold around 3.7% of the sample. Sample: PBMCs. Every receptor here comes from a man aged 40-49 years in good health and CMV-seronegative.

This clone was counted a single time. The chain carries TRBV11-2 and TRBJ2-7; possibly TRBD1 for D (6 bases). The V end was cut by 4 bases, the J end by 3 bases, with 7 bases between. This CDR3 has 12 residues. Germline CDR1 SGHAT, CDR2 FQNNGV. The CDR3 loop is CASSSDSYEQYF. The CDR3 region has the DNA TGTGCCAGCAGCTCGGACAGCTACGAGCAGTACTTC.

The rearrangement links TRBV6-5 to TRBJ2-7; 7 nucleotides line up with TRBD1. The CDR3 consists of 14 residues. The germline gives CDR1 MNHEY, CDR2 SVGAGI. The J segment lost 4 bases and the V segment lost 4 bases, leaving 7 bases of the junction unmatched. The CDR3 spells CASSFVRDRYEQYF. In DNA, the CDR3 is TGTGCCAGCAGTTTTGTCCGGGACAGATACGAGCAGTACTTC.

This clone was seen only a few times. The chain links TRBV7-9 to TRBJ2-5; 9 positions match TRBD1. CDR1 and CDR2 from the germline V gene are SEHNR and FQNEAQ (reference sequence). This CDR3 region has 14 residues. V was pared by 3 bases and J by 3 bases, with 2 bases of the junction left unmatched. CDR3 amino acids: CASSFGQGKETQYF. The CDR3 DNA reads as TGTGCCAGCAGCTTCGGACAGGGGAAAGAGACCCAGTACTTC.

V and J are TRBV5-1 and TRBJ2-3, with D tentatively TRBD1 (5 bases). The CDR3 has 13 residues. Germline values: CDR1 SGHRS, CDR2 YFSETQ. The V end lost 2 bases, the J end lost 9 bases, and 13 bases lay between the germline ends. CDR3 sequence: CASSLGAGDTQYF. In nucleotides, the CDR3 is TGCGCCAGCAGCTTAGGGGCAGGAGACACGCAGTATTTT.